Below, one T cell receptor (beta chain) is given with its context. There are many counts of this clonotype. Its target antigen remains unknown. No clone much larger than this one lies a single base away; base qualities are absent. Sequencing instrument: Illumina HiSeq 2500. Quantitative 5'-RACE with molecular barcodes was used to prepare TCR beta libraries. The published analysis was carried out like this. Disease-linked TCR variants were identified with a new computational method built on a probabilistic model of VDJ rearrangement. Through fastp at Q25 and MiXCR, TCRdb rebuilt clones from the public reads, retaining in-frame beta chains. Rows are combined by CDR3 protein, so each entry shows the most common genes and DNA. The V and J calls and clone size come from TCRdb's table, not from the authors' own analysis. In all, the sample holds approximately 150,000 distinct CDR3 sequences, and around 42% of those were seen once. The ten largest clones add up to approximately 16% of the sample.

Synovial fluid samples were paired with blood samples taken from the same ankylosing spondylitis patients. The data originate from a study of CD8 T cells in ankylosing spondylitis (TCRdb year 2017). Broadly, across the study: The study profiled T cell receptor beta repertoires in healthy donors and ankylosing spondylitis patients to find disease-linked TCR variants. Peripheral blood was sampled, and synovial fluid was also collected from ankylosing spondylitis patients. The full study cohort was made up of about two dozen ankylosing spondylitis patients and 95 to 130 healthy donors. General study outcomes and caveats: Blood from ankylosing spondylitis patients appeared to be characterized by a TCR beta motif composed of about eight highly homologous amino acid variants. The disease-linked clones had a CD8+ phenotype and were found at relatively low frequencies in peripheral blood. Some of the motif variants had been reported before in the synovial fluid and blood of reactive arthritis patients, a finding that suggests common disease-initiation mechanisms. According to the report, matched synovial fluid samples from ankylosing spondylitis patients were significantly enriched for the disease-linked clones.

The TCR comes from a male donor with ankylosing spondylitis. The material sequenced was synovial fluid, either unsorted or a sorted T cell fraction (not recorded which).

The CDR3 here reads CASSLALAGGYNNEQFF. The DNA sequence is as follows: TGTGCCAGCAGCTTAGCACTAGCGGGGGGCTATAACAATGAGCAGTTCTTC. The chain is encoded by TRBV7-2 joined to TRBJ2-1; the central 12 bases match TRBD2. The germline V gene yields SGHTA for CDR1 and FQGNSA for CDR2. From the cysteine up to the phenylalanine, the CDR3 has a length of 17 residues. Just the 51-base CDR3 DNA is kept, in frame starting at base 1. V trim: 0 bases; J trim: 5 bases; unmatched bases: 5.